The clone carrying this T cell receptor beta chain was recorded once. This specimen belongs to a study of blood T cell repertoires in COVID-19. The CDR3 totals 15 residues. Germline V gene sequence: CDR1 MDHEN, CDR2 SYDVKM. V lost 5 bases and J lost 6; bases outside the gene matches: 7. Sequencing was performed with immunoSEQ multiplex PCR; in TCRdb, only in-frame clones are kept and a portion is missing. The sample records approximately 190,000 clones, 79% being singletons. V gene TRBV28 combines with J gene TRBJ1-4; 9 nucleotides agree with TRBD1. This clonotype was sampled from a man in his fifties or sixties with active or convalescent COVID-19. The sequencing sample was made of peripheral blood. The CDR3 nucleotides are TGTGCCAGCAGTCCCTCGGGACAGGGTTATGAAAAACTGTTTTTT. Encoded protein: CASSPSGQGYEKLFF.